Listed here are 30 T cell receptor beta chains from one sample, sequenced in a study of Graves' ophthalmopathy and Graves' hyperthyroidism. RNA transcripts were the template, and TCR beta CDR3 regions were amplified from them. In the first round, RT-PCR was carried out with HTBI primers, and a multiplex PCR formed the second round. In TCRdb, the multiplex PCR reads were re-called with MiXCR into one record per CDR3 protein. The table records around 1,000,000 distinct CDR3 sequences, less than 45% of them present only once. The material sequenced was peripheral blood or thyroid tissue (not recorded which). Receptors were obtained from an adult man with Graves' hyperthyroidism.

This clonotype appeared once. The chain has TRBV10-2 and TRBJ2-7, with unresolved D. CDR1 and CDR2 from the germline V gene are WSHSY and SAAADI. The V end was cut by 2 bases, the J end by 0 bases, with 14 bases between. The CDR3 runs to 16 residues. The CDR3 here is CASSEVSAESSYEQYF. The CDR3 bases are TGCGCCAGCAGTGAGGTGTCAGCCGAGAGCTCCTACGAGCAGTACTTC.

This clonotype was seen ten or more times. DNA of the CDR3: TGTGCCAGCATGCCGGGGGAGAGGACTGAAGCTTTCTTT. Amino acids: CASMPGERTEAFF. This chain connects TRBV7-2 to TRBJ1-1, with D maybe TRBD1 (5 bases). Per germline, CDR1 SGHTA and CDR2 FQGNSA. CDR3 length equals 13 residues. V dropped 7 bases and J dropped 5 bases, with 14 bases sitting between them.

This clonotype has ten or more counts. The chain carries TRBV9 and TRBJ1-2; possibly TRBD1 for D (5 bases). The CDR3 totals 16 residues. The germline V gene encodes CDR1 SGDLS and CDR2 YYNGEE. Trimming removed 0 bases at V and 8 bases at J, with 20 bases between. CDR3 protein: CASSVGSGRVASGYTF. Written as DNA, the CDR3 is TGTGCCAGCAGCGTAGGATCCGGCAGGGTGGCGTCGGGCTACACCTTC.

The V call is TRBV7-8, the J call TRBJ1-6; D gene ambiguous. The germline V gene has CDR1 SGHVS and CDR2 FQNEAQ. Trimming took off 7 bases at V and 7 bases at J, with 11 bases between the two ends. The CDR3 consists of 13 residues. The CDR3 loop reads CASKGSLNSPLHF. The DNA of the CDR3 is TGTGCCAGCAAGGGATCACTAAATTCACCCCTCCACTTT.

Concerning this clonotype itself: A much larger clonotype is one base distant, so this may be a read error. This chain links TRBV20-1 with TRBJ1-5; D may be TRBD1 (5 bases). In germline, CDR1 is DFQATT, CDR2 SNEGSKA (reference sequence). The CDR3 covers 13 residues. The V end lost 6 bases, the J end lost 5 bases, and 14 bases lay between the germline ends. The CDR3 DNA reads TGCAGTGCCCACAGGAGGGACGATCAGCCCCAGCATTTT. Translating it yields CSAHRRDDQPQHF.

The chain is built from TRBV5-4 and TRBJ2-7; 11 positions match TRBD1. With V trimmed by 2 bases and J by 6 bases, 7 bases remained unmatched. Germline CDR1 and CDR2: SGHNT and YYREEE (reference sequence). The CDR3 extends over 15 amino acids. The CDR3 reads CASSLAGGQGAEQYF. In nucleotides, the CDR3 is TGTGCCAGCAGCTTAGCCGGAGGACAGGGGGCCGAGCAGTACTTC. The whole variable domain, filled in from reference TRBV5-4 and TRBJ2-7, reads ETGVTQSPTHLIKTRGQQVTLRCSSQSGHNTVSWYQQALGQGPQFIFQYYREEENGRGNFPPRFSGLQFPNYSSELNVNALELDDSALYLCASSLAGGQGAEQYFGPGTRLTVT.

This clonotype was detected only a few times. The chain employs TRBV12-3 or TRBV12-4 and TRBJ2-2; 10 nucleotides line up with TRBD1. This CDR3 has 13 residues. V lost 7 bases, J lost 7 bases, and 3 bases stayed unmatched. The CDR3 region is CASKGTGVGELFF. Here the CDR3 DNA reads TGTGCCAGCAAGGGGACAGGGGTCGGGGAGCTGTTTTTT.

This clonotype turned up a few times. This chain links TRBV5-6 with TRBJ2-7; D possibly uses TRBD1 or TRBD2 (6 bases each). The germline V and J ends were trimmed by 3 bases and 4 bases, with 17 bases remaining between them. The germline V gene has CDR1 SGHDT and CDR2 YYEEEE. This CDR3 spans 15 amino acids. CDR3 sequence (DNA): TGTGCCAGCAGCTGGATCGGAAGGGGGGAATACGAGCAGTACTTC. It specifies CASSWIGRGEYEQYF.

The chain combines TRBV19 with TRBJ1-1; D ambiguous. V lost 3 bases and J 10 bases, leaving 15 bases between the germline ends. CDR1 and CDR2 (germline): LNHDA, SQIVND (reference sequence). This CDR3 contains 13 residues. CDR3 in DNA: TGTGCCAGTAGTATCCGAGGAATTATCGGAGCTTTCTTT. Protein sequence: CASSIRGIIGAFF. The entire variable domain, with the rest obtained from reference TRBV19 and TRBJ1-1, is as follows: DGGITQSPKYLFRKEGQNVTLSCEQNLNHDAMYWYRQDPGQGLRLIYYSQIVNDFQKGDIAEGYSVSREKKESFPLTVTSAQKNPTAFYLCASSIRGIIGAFFGQGTRLTVV.

Here the CDR3 reads CATTPFPGQGMTGELFF. The DNA of the CDR3 is TGTGCCACCACCCCCTTCCCGGGACAGGGGATGACCGGGGAGCTGTTTTTT. The chain joins TRBV28 to TRBJ2-2; 10 bases agree with TRBD1. Germline V lookup: CDR1 MDHEN, CDR2 SYDVKM. Trimming cost V 10 bases and J 5 bases; bases outside gene matches: 16. This CDR3 contains 17 residues. The full variable domain, rest sourced from reference TRBV28 and TRBJ2-2, is DVKVTQSSRYLVKRTGEKVFLECVQDMDHENMFWYRQDPGLGLRLIYFSYDVKMKEKGDIPEGYSVSREKKERFSLILESASTNQTSMYLCATTPFPGQGMTGELFFGEGSRLTVL.

The V gene is TRBV30, the J gene TRBJ1-2; D might be TRBD1 (6 bases). Looked up from germline, CDR1 is GTSNPN and CDR2 is SVGIG (reference sequence). This CDR3 has 14 residues. Trimming removed 4 bases from V and 3 bases from J, with 15 bases in between. The CDR3 DNA is TGTGCCTGGATCCAAGAGGGGGAAGACTATGGCTACACCTTC. Amino acids: CAWIQEGEDYGYTF.

This clonotype has a count of ten or more. The genes are TRBV12-3 or TRBV12-4 and TRBJ2-7; tentatively, D is TRBD2 (6 bases). The CDR3 loop spans 15 amino acids. V shed 1 base and J shed 8 bases, with 18 bases lying between them. CDR3 nucleotides: TGTGCCAGCAGTTTAGACCTCGGGACTGGTCTGCAGCAGTACTTC. The encoded protein is CASSLDLGTGLQQYF.

This clonotype was found a few times. The genes are TRBV28 and TRBJ1-1; a weak D match, TRBD1 (6 bases). The germline V gene has CDR1 MDHEN and CDR2 SYDVKM. V lost 6 bases, J lost 7 bases, and 9 bases lay in between. The CDR3 is 11 amino acids. The CDR3, as DNA: TGTGCCAGCAGCAGGGGAAATGAAGCTTTCTTT. This codes for CASSRGNEAFF.

This clonotype was found a few times. The rearrangement joins TRBV20-1 to TRBJ2-3, with 8 bases fitting TRBD1. V dropped 5 bases and J dropped 2; count of bases not matched to a gene: 18. This CDR3 comprises 18 residues. CDR1 and CDR2 (germline): DFQATT, SNEGSKA (reference sequence). The CDR3 DNA sequence: TGCAGTGCTCACCAGAAGACAGGGGCGGTGGGCCTCACAGATACGCAGTATTTT. Residues: CSAHQKTGAVGLTDTQYF.

Turning to this clonotype: It is likely a read error, because the conserved phenylalanine at the end of the CDR3 is missing. Because the CDR3's place on the DNA is in doubt, the DNA is left out and the CDR3 is given as listed by TCRdb. The genes are TRBV29-1 and TRBJ1-3. Germline assignment: CDR1 SQVTM and CDR2 ANQGSEA. The CDR3 is 10 amino acids in total, end residues counted. The CDR3 sequence is CSVEDRSSGI.

This clonotype has at least ten counts. This rearrangement joins TRBV19 to TRBJ2-7; D gene ambiguous. Looked up from germline, CDR1 is LNHDA and CDR2 is SQIVND (reference sequence). Deletions cut 5 bases from V and 9 bases from J, with 20 bases between. The CDR3 totals 14 residues. The CDR3 loop is CASSSSKTATGQYF. The CDR3 nucleotides are TGTGCCAGTAGTTCATCTAAAACCGCAACGGGGCAGTACTTC. Looking up the rest from reference TRBV19 and TRBJ2-7 gives the full variable domain: DGGITQSPKYLFRKEGQNVTLSCEQNLNHDAMYWYRQDPGQGLRLIYYSQIVNDFQKGDIAEGYSVSREKKESFPLTVTSAQKNPTAFYLCASSSSKTATGQYFGPGTRLTVT.

This clonotype was detected once. The rearrangement links TRBV7-2 to TRBJ2-7; D might be TRBD2 (5 bases). The better agreement between TRBJ2-1 and the DNA end casts doubt on the J call. There are 14 residues in the CDR3. Germline V lookup: CDR1 SGHTA, CDR2 FQGNSA. The CDR3 nucleotides read TGTGCCAGCAAGAAGGTACAGCGGCCCTACGAGCAGTTCTTC. Translation: CASKKVQRPYEQFF.

The rearrangement uses TRBV25-1 and TRBJ2-7; a weak D match, TRBD1 (6 bases). V was clipped by 5 bases and J by 2 bases, with 16 bases between them. CDR1 MGHDK and CDR2 SYGVNS come from the germline V gene. The CDR3 is 15 residues long. CDR3 loop: CASSPATGRTYEQYF. For the CDR3, the DNA is TGTGCCAGCAGTCCTGCTACAGGGCGCACCTACGAGCAGTACTTC.

The chain combines TRBV2 with TRBJ1-6, with a possible D match to TRBD1 (6 bases). The germline CDR1 and CDR2 sequences are SNHLY and FYNNEI. This CDR3 contains 16 residues. The V and J ends lost 0 bases and 5 bases respectively, with 11 bases between them. CDR3 amino acids: CASSEAWGAHNSPLHF. The CDR3 bases are TGTGCCAGCAGTGAAGCGTGGGGGGCCCATAATTCACCCCTCCACTTT.

This clonotype was recorded a few times. This chain connects TRBV9 to TRBJ1-5, with D uncertain. V gave up 4 bases and J gave up 4 bases, with 15 bases separating them. The CDR3 spans 15 residues. The V gene's germline CDR1 is SGDLS and CDR2 YYNGEE. CDR3 coding DNA: TGTGCCAGCAGCCAAGATGCCGGGAGGAATCAGCCCCAGCATTTT. It specifies CASSQDAGRNQPQHF.

Ten or more counts support this clonotype. As DNA, the CDR3 is TGTGCCATCAGTGATGGCCGAACGGAGACCCAGTACTTC. Translating gives CAISDGRTETQYF. The V gene is TRBV10-3, the J gene TRBJ2-5; D gene ambiguous. The CDR3 length is 13 residues. Germline V gene sequence: CDR1 ENHRY, CDR2 SYGVKD. Trimming took 3 bases from V and 5 from J, leaving 10 bases between them.

Comment on this clonotype: A much larger clonotype is one base distant, so this may be a read error. The conserved closing phenylalanine or tryptophan is absent in this CDR3, likely reflecting a read error. The rearrangement uses TRBV7-2 and TRBJ2-7; the D is unclear. The CDR3 length is 15 residues. Looked up from germline, CDR1 is SGHTA and CDR2 is FQGNSA. V was trimmed by 1 base and J by 1 base, leaving 11 bases between them. In DNA, the CDR3 is TGTGCCAGCAGCTTAGATTGGACGTCGTCCTACGAGCAGTACCTC. Translating it yields CASSLDWTSSYEQYL.

With respect to this clonotype: A much larger clone is a single base away; this may be a read error. The genes are TRBV6-2 or TRBV6-3 and TRBJ1-1; D remains ambiguous. CDR1 and CDR2 from the germline V gene are MNHEY and SVGEGT. V was pared by 5 bases and J by 7 bases, with 11 bases between. The CDR3 covers 12 residues. The CDR3 protein is CASSGRMLEAFF. The DNA for the CDR3 is TGTGCCAGCAGTGGACGGATGCTTGAAGCTTTCTTT.

The chain employs TRBV19 and TRBJ1-4; TRBD1 aligns across 9 bases. The CDR3 is 17 residues long. The germline V gene encodes CDR1 LNHDA and CDR2 SQIVND (reference sequence). The trim removed 9 bases at V and 4 bases at J, leaving 15 bases unmatched. This CDR3 is CASSLHSGTGSNEKLFF. CDR3 coding DNA: TGTGCCAGCAGCCTTCACTCCGGGACAGGGAGTAATGAAAAACTGTTTTTT.

The chain has TRBV19 and TRBJ1-6; D might be TRBD1 (5 bases). V was shortened by 9 bases and J by 7 bases, with 13 bases between the two germline ends. Germline V gene lookup returns CDR1 LNHDA and CDR2 SQIVND (reference sequence). CDR3 length: 13 residues. The CDR3 DNA is TGTGCCAGCCACGGGACGCACAATTCACCCCTCCACTTT. Its protein is CASHGTHNSPLHF.

The J gene is TRBJ2-7, the V gene TRBV5-6; 7 positions agree with TRBD1. Germline V CDR1 and CDR2: SGHDT, YYEEEE. The CDR3 loop spans 14 amino acids. Trimming took 3 bases from V and 2 from J; bases not matched to a gene: 5. The chain's CDR3 is CASSSMDRTYEQYF. For the CDR3, the DNA is TGTGCCAGCAGCTCCATGGACAGGACCTACGAGCAGTACTTC.

This clonotype came up many times. The rearrangement uses TRBV7-2 and TRBJ1-3; D gene ambiguous. V was trimmed by 1 base and J by 7 bases, leaving 14 bases between them. Germline V gene sequence: CDR1 SGHTA, CDR2 FQGNSA. The CDR3 loop spans 15 amino acids. CDR3 DNA: TGTGCCAGCAGCTTAGTATCCGGGCTGACGAACACCATATATTTT. It codes for CASSLVSGLTNTIYF.

Only one count was recorded for this clonotype. The J gene is TRBJ2-7, the V gene TRBV10-2; D unclear. The CDR3 extends over 13 amino acids. From germline, CDR1 is WSHSY and CDR2 SAAADI. Deletions cut 2 bases from V and 3 bases from J, with 8 bases between. CDR3 coding DNA: TGCGCCAGCAGTGAGACGGAAAACTACGAGCAGTACTTC. Protein: CASSETENYEQYF.

This clonotype was found many times. This chain joins TRBV20-1 and TRBJ2-7; 13 nucleotides line up with TRBD2. The CDR3 runs to 14 residues. Germline loops: CDR1 DFQATT, CDR2 SNEGSKA (reference sequence). Losses at the gene ends were 5 bases for V and 3 bases for J; bases not matched to a gene: 4. The CDR3 here is CSAWTSGSIYEQYF. The DNA of the CDR3 is TGCAGTGCTTGGACTAGCGGGAGTATCTACGAGCAGTACTTC.

This clonotype occurred many times. This chain joins TRBV5-1 and TRBJ1-1; D is possibly TRBD1 (6 bases). The CDR3 is 17 amino acids. V gave up 3 bases and J gave up 0 bases, with 18 bases separating them. The germline V gene has CDR1 SGHRS and CDR2 YFSETQ. The CDR3 loop is CASSSEMRQGLNTEAFF. CDR3 sequence (DNA): TGCGCCAGCAGCTCTGAGATGAGGCAGGGGCTGAACACTGAAGCTTTCTTT. The whole variable domain, remainder taken from reference TRBV5-1 and TRBJ1-1, is KAGVTQTPRYLIKTRGQQVTLSCSPISGHRSVSWYQQTPGQGLQFLFEYFSETQRNKGNFPGRFSGRQFSNSRSEMNVSTLELGDSALYLCASSSEMRQGLNTEAFFGQGTRLTVV.